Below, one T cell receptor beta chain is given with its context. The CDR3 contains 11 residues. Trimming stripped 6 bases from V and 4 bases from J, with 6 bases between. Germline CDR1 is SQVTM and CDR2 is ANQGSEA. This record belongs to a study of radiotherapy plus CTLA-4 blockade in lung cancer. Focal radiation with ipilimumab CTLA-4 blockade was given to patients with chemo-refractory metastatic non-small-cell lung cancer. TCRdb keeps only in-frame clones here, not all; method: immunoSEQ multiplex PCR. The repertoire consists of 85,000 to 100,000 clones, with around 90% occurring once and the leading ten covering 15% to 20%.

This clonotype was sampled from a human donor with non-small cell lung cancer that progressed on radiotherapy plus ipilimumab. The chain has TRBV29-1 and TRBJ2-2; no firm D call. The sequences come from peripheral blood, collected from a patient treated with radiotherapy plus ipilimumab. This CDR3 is CSVQLTGELFF. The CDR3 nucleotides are TGCAGCGTACAACTCACCGGGGAGCTGTTTTTT.